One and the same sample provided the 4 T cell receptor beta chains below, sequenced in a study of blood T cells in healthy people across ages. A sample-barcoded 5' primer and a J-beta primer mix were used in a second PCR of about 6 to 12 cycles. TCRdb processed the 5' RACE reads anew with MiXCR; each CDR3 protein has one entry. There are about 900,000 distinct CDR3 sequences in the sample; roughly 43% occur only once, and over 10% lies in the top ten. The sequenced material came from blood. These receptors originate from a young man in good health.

The CDR3 DNA follows: TGTGCCAGCAGTTACTCGCGCCGGGAGGGACCAAAAGGGAACATTCAGTACTTC. Amino acids: CASSYSRREGPKGNIQYF. V and J are TRBV6-5 and TRBJ2-4, with TRBD2 matching over 8 bases. Trimming at V came to 0 bases and at J to 7 bases, leaving 14 bases not matched to a gene. The CDR3 is 18 amino acids. CDR1 is MNHEY and CDR2 is SVGAGI in the germline V gene.

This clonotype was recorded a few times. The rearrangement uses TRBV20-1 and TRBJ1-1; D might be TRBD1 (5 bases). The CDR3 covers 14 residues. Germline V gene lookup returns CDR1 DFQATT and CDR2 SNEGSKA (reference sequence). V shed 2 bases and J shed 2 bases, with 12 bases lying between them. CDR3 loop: CSARSAGSNTEAFF. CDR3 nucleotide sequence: TGCAGTGCTAGATCTGCAGGGTCCAACACTGAAGCTTTCTTT.

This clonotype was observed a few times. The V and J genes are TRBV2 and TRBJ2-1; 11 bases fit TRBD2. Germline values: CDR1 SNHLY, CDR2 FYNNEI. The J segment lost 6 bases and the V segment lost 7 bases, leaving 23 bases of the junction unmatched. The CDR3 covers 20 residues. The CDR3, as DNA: TGTGCCAGCACCCCACAGGGGAAAATCTCTAGCGGGGGGCCTGGCAATGAGCAGTTCTTC. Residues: CASTPQGKISSGGPGNEQFF.

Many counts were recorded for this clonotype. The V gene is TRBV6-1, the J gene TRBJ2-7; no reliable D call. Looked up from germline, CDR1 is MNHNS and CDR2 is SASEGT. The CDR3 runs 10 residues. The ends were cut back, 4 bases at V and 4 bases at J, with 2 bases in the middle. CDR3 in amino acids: CASSGYEQYF. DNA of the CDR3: TGTGCCAGCAGTGGGTACGAGCAGTACTTC.